This T cell receptor beta chain derives from a study of cytomegalovirus exposure and HLA in healthy donors. The PCR ran on 60 Vbeta and 13 Jbeta primers. Sequencing was performed with immunoSEQ multiplex PCR; in TCRdb, only in-frame clones are kept and a portion is missing. The sample lists 150,000 to 200,000 clones, approximately 70% occurring once. The CDR3 contains 15 residues. CDR1 and CDR2 from the germline V gene are SQVTM and ANQGSEA. Comment on this clone: Its target is not known. The junction departs from the called germline gene at one end, perhaps through a read error.

Study-level results: Previously analyzed data showed that most TCR beta V segments were productive at a frequency of about 87% or about 30%.

The chain has TRBV29-1 and TRBJ2-1, with 10 bases fitting TRBD2. The sequenced material came from PBMCs. The clonotype was recovered from a middle-aged man in good health and CMV-seropositive. The CDR3 DNA is TGCAGCCTCCCCGGGAAGCGGGGGGGGCGGAATGAGCGGTTCTTC. Its protein is CSLPGKRGGRNERFF.